This TCR beta chain appears in the sequencing data of a study of regulatory T cells in long-lasting Graves disease. On the study more broadly: Persistent cases took antithyroid drugs over 5 years and stayed TSH receptor antibody positive.

Whole-study findings and limits: Repertoires from persistent disease leaned toward TRBV28, TRBJ1-2 and TRBJ2-5.

Both iRepertoire HTBI primers and Arm-PCR of CDR3 regions were used to build the TCR beta libraries. From the multiplex PCR reads, TCRdb called clonotypes with MiXCR, one entry per CDR3 protein. The sample yields a few hundred thousand distinct CDR3 sequences, roughly a quarter seen once. V shed 8 bases and J 7 bases; nucleotides not matched to a gene: 8. CDR1 and CDR2 (germline): MDHEN, SYDVKM. CDR3 length: 12 residues. To note about this clonotype: Its antigen is as yet unknown. A much larger clonotype is one base distant, so this may be a read error.

Stated time point: persistent/refractory GD, antithyroid drugs over 5 years with positive TRAb. Scientists built the TCR library using RNA that was extracted from PBMCs. This receptor was obtained from a female donor with Graves disease. The sequences come from peripheral blood mononuclear cells (PBMCs), collected when the disease was refractory, from a patient treated with antithyroid drugs. This sequence joins TRBV28 and TRBJ2-7, with 7 bases matching TRBD2. DNA of the CDR3: TGTGCCAGCCAACCCCGGCGGGGGGAGCAGTACTTC. Translation: CASQPRRGEQYF.